The clone carrying this TCR beta chain was counted a few times. What it recognizes is unknown. RNA transcripts yielded amplified TCR beta CDR3 regions. First-round RT-PCR with HTBI primers amplified the TCR CDR3 region. Each CDR3 protein gets one entry after TCRdb re-called the multiplex PCR reads with MiXCR. The sample consists of 500,000 or so distinct CDR3 sequences, over 15% of them appearing once. Each diagnosis was grounded in clinical symptoms, serum thyroxine and TRAb, thyroid ultrasound, and orbital computed tomography. Looked up from germline, CDR1 is LGHNA and CDR2 is YNFKEQ. The junction had 9 bases not matched to a gene; V was cut back by 8 bases and J by 4 bases. The CDR3 has 14 amino acids. The data are from a study of T cells in Graves' hyperthyroidism and ophthalmopathy. About the research overall: Prior to any treatment, at the point of initial diagnosis, peripheral blood was collected.

Overall study results and limits: Blood samples included most of the expanded thyroid clonotypes exceeding 0.001.

The TCR was taken from a woman under 30 with Graves' ophthalmopathy. V and J are TRBV4-2 and TRBJ2-7; 9 bases are a match to TRBD1. What was sequenced was blood. CDR3 sequence: CASRGDRAPYEQYF. The DNA of the CDR3 is TGTGCCAGCCGGGGGGACAGGGCCCCTTACGAGCAGTACTTC.